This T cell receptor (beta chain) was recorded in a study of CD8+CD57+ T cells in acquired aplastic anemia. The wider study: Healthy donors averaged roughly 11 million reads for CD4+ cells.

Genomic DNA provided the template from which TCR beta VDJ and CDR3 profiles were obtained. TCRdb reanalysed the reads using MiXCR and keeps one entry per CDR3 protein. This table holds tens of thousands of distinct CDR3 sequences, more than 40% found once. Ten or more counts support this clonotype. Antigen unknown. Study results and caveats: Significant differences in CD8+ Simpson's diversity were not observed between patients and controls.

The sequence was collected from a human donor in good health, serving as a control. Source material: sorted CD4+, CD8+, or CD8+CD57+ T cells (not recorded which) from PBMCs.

In DNA form, the CDR3 reads TGCGCCAGCAGCTTGGAATCGGACACTGAAGCTTTCTTT. Protein sequence: CASSLESDTEAFF. The chain combines TRBV5-1 with TRBJ1-1; no clear D. There are 13 residues in the CDR3. Trimming removed 0 bases at V and 3 bases at J, with 6 bases between. Germline values: CDR1 SGHRS, CDR2 YFSETQ. Full variable domain (outside the CDR3, taken from reference TRBV5-1 and TRBJ1-1): KAGVTQTPRYLIKTRGQQVTLSCSPISGHRSVSWYQQTPGQGLQFLFEYFSETQRNKGNFPGRFSGRQFSNSRSEMNVSTLELGDSALYLCASSLESDTEAFFGQGTRLTVV.